The rows below give T cell receptor beta chains drawn from one sample of a study of CD8+ T cells in alopecia areata. Using immunoSEQ multiplex PCR, the repertoire was profiled, and TCRdb retains in-frame clones only, with some absent. The data hold around 100,000 clones, with around 84% observed a single time. The source was CD8+ T cells sorted from blood, collected at roughly week 30, from a patient treated with tofacitinib. All receptors derive from a human donor with alopecia areata. CDR3s include the opening cysteine and the closing phenylalanine or tryptophan. The D gene is left open where the match is weak. Clone size, where shown, is once, few, many, or a class for clones that have expanded.

NA	TRBV9	TRBD2	TRBJ2-3	TGTGCCAGCAGCGTCGGACTAGCGAGAACAGATACGCAGTATTTT	CASSVGLARTDTQYF
NA	TRBV20-1	NA	TRBJ2-7	TGCAGTGCTAGGGATCCCCCAGGGCAGTACTTC	CSARDPPGQYF
NA	TRBV11-2	NA	TRBJ2-3	TGTGCCAGCGTCCTCTGGGGGGCCTCAGATACGCAGTATTTT	CASVLWGASDTQYF
few	TRBV15	NA	TRBJ2-1	TGTGCCACCAGCAGAGATATGGACAGAAACAATGAGCAGTTCTTC	CATSRDMDRNNEQFF
NA	TRBV29-1	TRBD1	TRBJ2-7	TGCAGCGTTGTAGTCAGGGGGCGATACGAGCAGTACTTC	CSVVVRGRYEQYF
NA	TRBV27	NA	TRBJ1-1	TGTGCCAGCAGTTTATCCCCGGGAAGCACTGAAGCTTTCTTT	CASSLSPGSTEAFF
NA	TRBV6-4	NA	TRBJ1-1	TGTGCCAGCAGTCCGGACAGTGTGAATTCTGAAGCTTTCTTT	CASSPDSVNSEAFF
once	TRBV10-2	TRBD1	TRBJ2-2	TGCGCCAGCAGTGAGCCAGGGGGTATTAACACCGGGGAGCTGTTTTTT	CASSEPGGINTGELFF
once	TRBV6-5	TRBD1	TRBJ2-1	TGTGCCAGCAGTTACTCGCCAGGGGGATACAATGAGCAGTTCTTC	CASSYSPGGYNEQFF
once	TRBV6-5	TRBD1	TRBJ2-3	TGTGCCAGCAGTATAGGGACAGGGCATTATACGCAGTATTTT	CASSIGTGHYTQYF
NA	TRBV7-8	NA	TRBJ2-1	TGTGCCAGCAGCCTTCCTCCGACGAATGAGCAGTTCTTC	CASSLPPTNEQFF
NA	TRBV29-1	TRBD1	TRBJ2-7	TGCAGCGTTGAAGTAGGGGACAGAGGCGAGCAGTACTTC	CSVEVGDRGEQYF
NA	TRBV12-5	NA	TRBJ1-1	TGTGCTAGTGGTTCCCACACTGAAGCTTTCTTT	CASGSHTEAFF
NA	TRBV19	TRBD1	TRBJ1-2	TGTGCCAGTAGTCTCATATCAGGGGGGAATCGGTATGGCTACACCTTC	CASSLISGGNRYGYTF
NA	TRBV5-4	NA	TRBJ2-1	TGTGCCAGCAGCTTGGAATCTTCGTACAATGAGCAGTTCTTC	CASSLESSYNEQFF
NA	TRBV5-6	NA	TRBJ2-4	TGTGCCAGCAGCTTGGCCGTAGTCACGCGGGACATTCAGTACTTC	CASSLAVVTRDIQYF
NA	TRBV9	TRBD1	TRBJ2-7	TGTGCCAGCAGCGTAGGAACAGGGGGCGGGTACGAGCAGTACTTC	CASSVGTGGGYEQYF
NA	TRBV5-1	TRBD2	TRBJ2-3	TGCGCCAGCAGCCAATGGACTAGCGGGGGGGTACGCACAGATACGCAGTATTTT	CASSQWTSGGVRTDTQYF
NA	TRBV4-1	TRBD2	TRBJ2-1	TGCGCCAGCAGCCCTTCCGGCCTAGCGGGTATCAGCTCCTACAATGAGCAGTTCTTC	CASSPSGLAGISSYNEQFF
few	TRBV7-9	TRBD1	TRBJ2-5	TGTGCCAGCAGCGGGCAACAGGGGCCAACTTGGGAGACCCAGTACTTC	CASSGQQGPTWETQYF
NA	TRBV19	NA	TRBJ2-7	TGTGCCAGTAGTATAAACAGTTACGAGCAGTACTTC	CASSINSYEQYF
NA	TRBV5-1	TRBD1	TRBJ2-3	TGCGCCAGCAGCCCGGGACAGGGGGCAACAGATACGCAGTATTTT	CASSPGQGATDTQYF
few	TRBV29-1	TRBD1	TRBJ2-7	TGCAGCGTTCGGTCCCCAGGGGGCCTCGAGCAGTACTTC	CSVRSPGGLEQYF
NA	TRBV5-1	TRBD2	TRBJ2-1	TGCGCCAGCAGCTTGGGGACTAGCGAGACTAATGAGCAGTTCTTC	CASSLGTSETNEQFF
NA	TRBV5-4	NA	TRBJ1-1	TGTGCCAGCAGCTTTCTCGGGGGATCGAACACTGAAGCTTTCTTT	CASSFLGGSNTEAFF
NA	TRBV2	NA	TRBJ2-7	TGTGCCAGCAGTCTTTCTCCAGGGTCCCAGGACGAGCAGTACTTC	CASSLSPGSQDEQYF
NA	TRBV6-5	NA	TRBJ2-3	TGTGCCAGCAGGCCCAACACAGATACGCAGTATTTT	CASRPNTDTQYF
NA	TRBV29-1	TRBD1	TRBJ1-1	TGCAGCGTAACGGGACAGGGCGCTGAAGCTTTCTTT	CSVTGQGAEAFF
NA	TRBV15	TRBD2	TRBJ2-2	TGTGCCACCAGCAGAGATTATGAGCGGGGACCGAACACCGGGGAGCTGTTTTTT	CATSRDYERGPNTGELFF
once	TRBV5-1	TRBD1	TRBJ2-6	TGCGCCAGCAGCTTACGGACAGGGGATAGCTCTGGGGCCAACGTCCTGACTTTC	CASSLRTGDSSGANVLTF
NA	TRBV29-1	NA	TRBJ2-7	TGCAGCGCCTTCACGAACTACGAGCAGTACTTC	CSAFTNYEQYF
NA	TRBV7-9	TRBD1	TRBJ2-1	TGTGCCAGCAGCCCAGGACAGGGGGCTCGAAATGAGCAGTTCTTC	CASSPGQGARNEQFF
NA	TRBV11-2	NA	TRBJ1-1	TGTGCCAGCAGCTTGGAGCGAAACACTGAAGCTTTCTTT	CASSLERNTEAFF
NA	TRBV30	NA	TRBJ2-2	TGTGCCTGGAGTTTTGCTACCGGGGAGCTGTTTTTT	CAWSFATGELFF
NA	TRBV5-1	TRBD1	TRBJ1-1	TGCGCCAGCAGCTTGGGACAGGGGTCAACTGAAGCTTTCTTT	CASSLGQGSTEAFF
NA	TRBV19	NA	TRBJ2-7	TGTGCCAGTAGTCCGGGGACGGCTAACTACGAGCAGTACTTC	CASSPGTANYEQYF
NA	TRBV11-2	NA	TRBJ2-7	TGTGCCAGCAGCGGAGATACAATCCTGGACAGCTACGAGCAGTACTTC	CASSGDTILDSYEQYF
NA	TRBV7-9	NA	TRBJ1-3	TGTGCCAGCAGCCTACTTGACAGAGCTGGAAACACCATATATTTT	CASSLLDRAGNTIYF
NA	TRBV4-2	TRBD2	TRBJ2-7	TGTGCCAGCAGTTCAGACGGGACTAGCTACGAGCAGTACTTC	CASSSDGTSYEQYF
medium-sized	TRBV6-4	NA	TRBJ2-3	TGTGCCAGCAGTGACGAGGAGACAGATACGCAGTATTTT	CASSDEETDTQYF
NA	TRBV5-1	NA	TRBJ1-2	TGCGCCAGCAGCCTAGGGGACGGGGACTATGGCTACACCTTC	CASSLGDGDYGYTF
NA	TRBV5-1	NA	TRBJ1-2	TGCGCCAGCAGCTTGAAGGACGGACCTAACTATGGCTACACCTTC	CASSLKDGPNYGYTF